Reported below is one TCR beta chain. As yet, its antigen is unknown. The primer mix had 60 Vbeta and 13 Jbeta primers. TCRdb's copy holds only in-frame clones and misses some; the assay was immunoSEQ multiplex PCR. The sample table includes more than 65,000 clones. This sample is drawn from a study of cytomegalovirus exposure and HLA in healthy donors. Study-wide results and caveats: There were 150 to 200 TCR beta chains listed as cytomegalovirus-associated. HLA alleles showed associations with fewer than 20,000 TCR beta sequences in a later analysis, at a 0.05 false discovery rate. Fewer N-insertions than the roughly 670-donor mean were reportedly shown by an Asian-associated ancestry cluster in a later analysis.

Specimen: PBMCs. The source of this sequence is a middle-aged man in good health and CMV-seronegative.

As DNA, the CDR3 is TGCAGCGCCCGCCGGGACAGTAGTTATGGCTACACCTTC. Translated: CSARRDSSYGYTF. The V and J genes are TRBV29-1 and TRBJ1-2, with TRBD1 matching over 7 bases. Per germline, CDR1 SQVTM and CDR2 ANQGSEA. Trimming cost V 7 bases and J 5 bases; bases outside gene matches: 10. CDR3 length: 13 residues.